This TCR beta chain was captured by sequencing in a study of T cells expressing NK-cell markers. After re-calling the 5' RACE reads, TCRdb lists one entry per CDR3 protein, DNA absent. The ten top clones account for around 35%, within a sample of 150,000 to 160,000 distinct CDR3 sequences. There are 16 residues in the CDR3. Germline-derived CDR1 and CDR2 are MNHEY and SMNVEV (reference sequence). The source is a woman between 50 and 59 years old in good health. Sequenced sample: blood T cells: a sorted CD56 or NKG2C T cell subset, CD4+ or CD8+ T cells, or bulk PBMC T cells (not recorded which). The gene calls are TRBV27 and TRBJ2-2; TCRdb gives TRBD2 as the D gene, but with no DNA this cannot be confirmed. CDR3 amino acids: CASRTIAGGKAGELFF.